This TCR beta chain emerged from a study of blood T cell repertoires in COVID-19. Study overall: The United States, Italy and Spain provided the acute and convalescent COVID-19 samples. T cells, B-cell-depleted T cells, or PBMCs provided the cDNA or gDNA that served as material.

In the authors' workflow: Cell counts per sample came from amplifying reference gene primers. Sequencing was performed with immunoSEQ multiplex PCR; in TCRdb, only in-frame clones are kept and a portion is missing. V and J calls and clone size are those listed in that table; D and trimming were worked out from the DNA. The sample lists a few hundred thousand clones; approximately 86% were seen once. Trimming took 0 bases from V and 0 from J, leaving 17 bases between them. This CDR3 comprises 18 residues. Germline V lookup: CDR1 LGHNA, CDR2 YNFKEQ. The sequence derives from a woman aged 18 to 35 with acute or convalescent COVID-19. Sequencing was done on a sample of peripheral blood. The genes are TRBV4-2 and TRBJ1-2; no clear D gene. CDR3 nucleotides: TGTGCCAGCAGCCAAGATCGGGTCCGGCCGGCCTCTAACTATGGCTACACCTTC. Translation: CASSQDRVRPASNYGYTF.